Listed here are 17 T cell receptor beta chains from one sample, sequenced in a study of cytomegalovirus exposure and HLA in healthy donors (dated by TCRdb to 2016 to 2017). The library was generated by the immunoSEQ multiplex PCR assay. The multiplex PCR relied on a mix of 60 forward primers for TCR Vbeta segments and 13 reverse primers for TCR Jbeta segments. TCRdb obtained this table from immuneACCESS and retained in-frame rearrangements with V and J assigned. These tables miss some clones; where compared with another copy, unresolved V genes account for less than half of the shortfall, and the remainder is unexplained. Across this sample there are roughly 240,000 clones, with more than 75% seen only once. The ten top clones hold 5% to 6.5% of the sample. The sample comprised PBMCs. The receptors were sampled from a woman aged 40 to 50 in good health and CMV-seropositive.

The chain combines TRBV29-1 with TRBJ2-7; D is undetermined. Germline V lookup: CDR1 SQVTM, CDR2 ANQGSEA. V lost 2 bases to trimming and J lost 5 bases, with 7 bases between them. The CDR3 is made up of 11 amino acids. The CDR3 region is CSVENSHEQYF. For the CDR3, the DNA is TGCAGCGTTGAAAACTCGCACGAGCAGTACTTC.

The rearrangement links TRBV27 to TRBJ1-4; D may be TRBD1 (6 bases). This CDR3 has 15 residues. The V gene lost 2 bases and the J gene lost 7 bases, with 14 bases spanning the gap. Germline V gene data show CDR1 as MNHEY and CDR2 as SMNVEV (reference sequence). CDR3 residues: CASSLQGRMVEKLFF. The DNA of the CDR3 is TGTGCCAGCAGTTTACAGGGGAGAATGGTTGAAAAACTGTTTTTT. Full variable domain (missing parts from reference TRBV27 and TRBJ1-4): EAQVTQNPRYLITVTGKKLTVTCSQNMNHEYMSWYRQDPGLGLRQIYYSMNVEVTDKGDVPEGYKVSRKEKRNFPLILESPSPNQTSLYFCASSLQGRMVEKLFFGSGTQLSVL.

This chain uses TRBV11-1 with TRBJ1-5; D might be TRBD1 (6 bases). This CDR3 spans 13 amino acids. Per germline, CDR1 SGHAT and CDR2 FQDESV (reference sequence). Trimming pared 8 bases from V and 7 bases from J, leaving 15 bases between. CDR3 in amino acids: CASSEQGGQPQHF. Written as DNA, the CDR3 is TGTGCCAGCTCAGAACAGGGAGGGCAGCCCCAGCATTTT. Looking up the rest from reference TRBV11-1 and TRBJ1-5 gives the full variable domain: EAEVAQSPRYKITEKSQAVAFWCDPISGHATLYWYRQILGQGPELLVQFQDESVVDDSQLPKDRFSAERLKGVDSTLKIQPAELGDSAMYLCASSEQGGQPQHFGDGTRLSIL.

As DNA, the CDR3 is TGTGCCAGCAGCCAAGTTGGACTCTCCTACAATGAGCAGTTCTTC. Its protein is CASSQVGLSYNEQFF. The gene calls are TRBV4-2 and TRBJ2-1; perhaps TRBD2 as D (5 bases). The CDR3 consists of 15 residues. V was clipped by 1 base and J by 0 bases, with 7 bases between them. CDR1 and CDR2 (germline): LGHNA, YNFKEQ.

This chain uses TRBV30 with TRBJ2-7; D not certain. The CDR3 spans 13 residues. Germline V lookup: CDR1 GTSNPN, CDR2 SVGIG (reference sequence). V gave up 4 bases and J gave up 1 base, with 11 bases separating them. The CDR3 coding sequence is TGTGCCTGGATGTACGGGTTGTCCTACGAGCAGTACTTC. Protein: CAWMYGLSYEQYF. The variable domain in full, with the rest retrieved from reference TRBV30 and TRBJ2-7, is SQTIHQWPATLVQPVGSPLSLECTVEGTSNPNLYWYRQAAGRGLQLLFYSVGIGQISSEVPQNLSASRPQDRQFILSSKKLLLSDSGFYLCAWMYGLSYEQYFGPGTRLTVT.

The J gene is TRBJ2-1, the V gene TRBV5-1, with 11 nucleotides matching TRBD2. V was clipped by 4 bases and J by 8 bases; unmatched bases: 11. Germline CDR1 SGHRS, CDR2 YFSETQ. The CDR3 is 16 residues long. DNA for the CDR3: TGCGCCAGCAGCCCCGCGGGTAGCGGGGGGGCCTATGAGCAGTTCTTC. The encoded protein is CASSPAGSGGAYEQFF.

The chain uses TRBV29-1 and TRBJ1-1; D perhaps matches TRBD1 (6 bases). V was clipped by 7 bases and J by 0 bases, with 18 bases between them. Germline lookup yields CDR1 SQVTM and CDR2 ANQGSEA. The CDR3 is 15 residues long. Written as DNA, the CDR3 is TGCAGCGGCCACCGGGACATATGGATGAACACTGAAGCTTTCTTT. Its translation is CSGHRDIWMNTEAFF.

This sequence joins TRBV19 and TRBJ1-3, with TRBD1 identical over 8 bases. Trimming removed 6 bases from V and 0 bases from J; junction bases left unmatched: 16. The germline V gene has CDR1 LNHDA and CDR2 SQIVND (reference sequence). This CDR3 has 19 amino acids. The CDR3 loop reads CASSLRTGPLRGSGNTIYF. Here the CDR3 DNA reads TGTGCCAGTAGCCTAAGGACAGGGCCACTCCGCGGCTCTGGAAACACCATATATTTT.

In nucleotides, the CDR3 is TGTGCCAGTTCTAGGGGTCCAGGGGACCCGAACACTGAAGCTTTCTTT. Encoded protein: CASSRGPGDPNTEAFF. This chain joins TRBV2 and TRBJ1-1, with D possibly TRBD1 on 6 matching bases. The V gene's germline CDR1 is SNHLY and CDR2 FYNNEI. This CDR3 region has 16 residues. V lost 9 bases and J lost 1, with 21 bases in between.

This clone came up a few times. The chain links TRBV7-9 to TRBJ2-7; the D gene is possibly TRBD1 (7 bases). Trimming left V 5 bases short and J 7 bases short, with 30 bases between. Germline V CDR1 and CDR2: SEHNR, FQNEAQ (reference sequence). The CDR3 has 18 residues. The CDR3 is CASSARTTGAPRFWEQYF. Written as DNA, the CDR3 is TGTGCCAGCAGCGCACGGACTACAGGGGCCCCCAGATTCTGGGAGCAGTACTTC.

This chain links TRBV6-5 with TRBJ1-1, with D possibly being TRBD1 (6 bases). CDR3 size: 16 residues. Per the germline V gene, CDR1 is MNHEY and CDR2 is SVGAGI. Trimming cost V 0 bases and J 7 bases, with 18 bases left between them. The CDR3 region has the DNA TGTGCCAGCAGTTACTCCCTTTTGGGGGCGCAGGGTGAAGCTTTCTTT. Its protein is CASSYSLLGAQGEAFF.

This CDR3 is CASSEAGVANYGYTF. As DNA, the CDR3 is TGTGCCAGCAGTGAAGCGGGAGTAGCTAACTATGGCTACACCTTC. The chain recombines TRBV25-1 with TRBJ1-2, with D uncertain. Trimming removed 2 bases from V and 0 bases from J, with 10 bases in between. Germline values: CDR1 MGHDK, CDR2 SYGVNS. This CDR3 comprises 15 residues.

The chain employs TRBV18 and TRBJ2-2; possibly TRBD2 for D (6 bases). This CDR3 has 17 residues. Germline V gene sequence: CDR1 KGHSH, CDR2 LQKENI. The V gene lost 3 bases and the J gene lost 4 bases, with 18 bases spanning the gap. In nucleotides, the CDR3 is TGTGCCAGCTCACCGCGGGGTGAGGGGACTCGCACCGGGGAGCTGTTTTTT. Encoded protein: CASSPRGEGTRTGELFF.

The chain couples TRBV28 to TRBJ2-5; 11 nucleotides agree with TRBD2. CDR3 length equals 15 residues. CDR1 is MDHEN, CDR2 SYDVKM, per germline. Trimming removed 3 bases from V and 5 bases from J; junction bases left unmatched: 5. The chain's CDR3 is CASSFSGGAQETQYF. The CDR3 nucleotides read TGTGCCAGCAGTTTTAGCGGGGGGGCCCAGGAGACCCAGTACTTC.

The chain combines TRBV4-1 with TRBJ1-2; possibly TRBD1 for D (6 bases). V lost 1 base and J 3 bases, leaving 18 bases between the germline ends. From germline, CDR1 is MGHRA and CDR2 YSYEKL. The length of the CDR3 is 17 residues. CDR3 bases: TGCGCCAGCAGCCAAGTATACAGGGTACTGACGGACTATGGCTACACCTTC. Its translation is CASSQVYRVLTDYGYTF.

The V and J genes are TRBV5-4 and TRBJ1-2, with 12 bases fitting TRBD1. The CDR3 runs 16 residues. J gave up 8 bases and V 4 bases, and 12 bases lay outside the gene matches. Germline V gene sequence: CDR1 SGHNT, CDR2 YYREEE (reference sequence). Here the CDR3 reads CASSPMTGTGGRGYTF. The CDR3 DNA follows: TGTGCCAGCAGCCCCATGACCGGGACAGGGGGCCGCGGCTACACCTTC. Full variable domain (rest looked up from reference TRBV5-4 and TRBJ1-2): ETGVTQSPTHLIKTRGQQVTLRCSSQSGHNTVSWYQQALGQGPQFIFQYYREEENGRGNFPPRFSGLQFPNYSSELNVNALELDDSALYLCASSPMTGTGGRGYTFGSGTRLTVV.

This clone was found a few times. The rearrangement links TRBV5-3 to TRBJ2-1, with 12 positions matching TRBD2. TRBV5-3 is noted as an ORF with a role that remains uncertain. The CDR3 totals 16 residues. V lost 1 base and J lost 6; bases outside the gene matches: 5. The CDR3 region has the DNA TGTGCCAGAAGCTTGTACTGGACTAGCGGGATCAATGAGCAGTTCTTC. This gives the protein CARSLYWTSGINEQFF.